The TCR beta chain under discussion was sequenced for a study of cytomegalovirus exposure and HLA in healthy donors. General study results and limits: A few CMV-associated chains proved CMV antigen-specific in vitro. TRBV6-2, TRBV6-3 and some other V segments were excluded as indistinguishable.

The PCR contained 60 Vbeta and 13 Jbeta primers. The data were produced by immunoSEQ multiplex PCR, yet TCRdb's version contains in-frame clones alone and is incomplete. Of 100,000 to 150,000 clones in the sample, 84% were seen once. This CDR3 is built from 17 residues. Per germline, CDR1 SGHDN and CDR2 FVKESK. The V and J ends lost 3 bases and 3 bases, in that order; junction bases with no gene match: 12. Details on this clone: Antigen specificity is unknown.

This sequence originates from a man aged 50 to 59 in good health and CMV-seronegative. Sequencing was done on a sample of PBMCs. This chain uses TRBV14 with TRBJ2-3; 7 nucleotides line up with TRBD1. CDR3 sequence: CASSHSKTGRVTDTQYF. The DNA for the CDR3 is TGTGCCAGCAGCCACTCGAAGACAGGGCGGGTAACAGATACGCAGTATTTT.